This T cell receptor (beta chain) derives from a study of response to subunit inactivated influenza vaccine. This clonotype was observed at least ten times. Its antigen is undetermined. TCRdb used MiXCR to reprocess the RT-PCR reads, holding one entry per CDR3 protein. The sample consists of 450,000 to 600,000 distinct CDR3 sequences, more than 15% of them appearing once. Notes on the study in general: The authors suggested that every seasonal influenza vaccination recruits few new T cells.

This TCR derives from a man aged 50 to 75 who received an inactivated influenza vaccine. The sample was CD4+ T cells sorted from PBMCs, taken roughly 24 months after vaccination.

CDR3 loop: CASSQQGGNSDTQYF. The DNA for the CDR3 is TGTGCCAGCAGCCAACAAGGGGGGAATTCAGATACGCAGTATTTT. The chain has TRBV4-2 and TRBJ2-3; D is perhaps TRBD1 or TRBD2 (6 bases each). This CDR3 has 15 residues. Germline lookup yields CDR1 LGHNA and CDR2 YNFKEQ. V was pared by 2 bases and J by 4 bases, with 13 bases between.